Following are 2 T cell receptor beta chains from one sample sequenced in a study of T cell clonality in common variable immunodeficiency (dated by TCRdb to between 2015 and 2017). Library construction relied on the immunoSEQ multiplex PCR assay. This immuneACCESS table, as held by TCRdb, lists in-frame sequences with V and J called but not all clones. Of the missing ones, under half trace to an unresolved V gene in checked studies; the others have no known cause. The table shows about 66,000 clones here, with no singletons. The ten biggest clones cover 1.7% of the sample. Sequencing was carried out using peripheral blood mononuclear cells. These receptors came from a person aged 18 to 70 in good health.

The sample holds many counts of this clone. Sequencing ends 3 residues short of the CDR3 end; the germline J gene provides the rest. The genes are TRBV30 and TRBJ2-7, with D unresolved. The V end was cut by 0 bases, the J end by 3 bases, with 12 bases between. The CDR3 has 14 residues. Germline CDR1 GTSNPN, CDR2 SVGIG (reference sequence). CDR3 loop: CAWSVFSQSYEQYF. CDR3 bases read: TGTGCCTGGAGTGTATTTTCACAGAGCTACGAG.

This clone came up many times. The DNA ends 3 residues before the CDR3 does, and the rest of the CDR3 is filled in from the germline J gene. The chain links TRBV5-1 to TRBJ1-3; tentative D call: TRBD1 (5 bases). V dropped 3 bases and J dropped 3 bases, with 10 bases sitting between them. The germline V gene encodes CDR1 SGHRS and CDR2 YFSETQ. This CDR3 spans 14 amino acids. The DNA read from the CDR3 is TGCGCCAGCAGCTCCGGGGGGGTTGGAAACACC. Translating gives CASSSGGVGNT. From start to end, the CDR3 is CASSSGGVGNTIYF.